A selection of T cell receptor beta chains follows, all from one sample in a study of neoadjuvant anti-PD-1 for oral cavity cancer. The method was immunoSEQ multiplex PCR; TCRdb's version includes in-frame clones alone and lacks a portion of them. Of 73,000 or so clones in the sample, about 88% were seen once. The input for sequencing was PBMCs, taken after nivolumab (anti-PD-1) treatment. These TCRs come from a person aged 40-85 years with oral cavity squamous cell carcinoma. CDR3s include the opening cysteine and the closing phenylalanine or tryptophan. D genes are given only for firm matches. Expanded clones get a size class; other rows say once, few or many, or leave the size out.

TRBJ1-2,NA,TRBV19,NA,TGTGCCAGTAGTAGTTCGGGTCCTCGGGGTGGCTACACCTTC,CASSSSGPRGGYTF
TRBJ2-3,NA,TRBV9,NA,TGTGCCAGCAGCGGTCAGGGGGGGGTCAGAGATACGCAGTATTTT,CASSGQGGVRDTQYF
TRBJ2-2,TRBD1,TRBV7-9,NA,TGTGCCAGCAGCTTTTCCCCGGGACAGGGGGTTCACGGGGAGCTGTTTTTT,CASSFSPGQGVHGELFF
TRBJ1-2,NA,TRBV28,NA,TGTGCCAGCAGTTTAAGCCCTTGGGACTTCACTTATGGCTACACCTTC,CASSLSPWDFTYGYTF
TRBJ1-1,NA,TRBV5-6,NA,TGTGCCAGCAGCTCGTCGACAGGAACTGAAGCTTTCTTT,CASSSSTGTEAFF
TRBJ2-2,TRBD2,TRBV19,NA,TGTGCCAGTAGTAGAAATGGACTAGCGGGTTTTACGAACACCGGGGAGCTGTTTTTT,CASSRNGLAGFTNTGELFF
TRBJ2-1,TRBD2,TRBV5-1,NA,TGCGCCAGCAGCTTGGCGGGCGGGAGGGCTTTCATCGGTGAGCAGTTCTTC,CASSLAGGRAFIGEQFF
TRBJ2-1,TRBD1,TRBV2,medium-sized,TGTGCCAGCAGTGCCGGGACAGTTTATCCTGGTGAGCAGTTCTTC,CASSAGTVYPGEQFF
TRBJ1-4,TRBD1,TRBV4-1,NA,TGCGCCAGCAGCCAAGAAGGCTTGGGACAGGGGAATGAAAAACTGTTTTTT,CASSQEGLGQGNEKLFF
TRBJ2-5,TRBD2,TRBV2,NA,TGTGCCAGCAGGGCCGGGACTAGCTATGAGACCCAGTACTTC,CASRAGTSYETQYF
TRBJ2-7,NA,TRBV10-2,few,TGCGCCAGCGCCGAGGGCGGCCTTGGTCCCTCCCCCTCCTACGAGCAGTACTTC,CASAEGGLGPSPSYEQYF
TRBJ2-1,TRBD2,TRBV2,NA,TGTGCCAGCAGGGGACTAGCGGCCTACAATGAGCAGTTCTTC,CASRGLAAYNEQFF
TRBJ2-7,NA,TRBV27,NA,TGTGCCAGCAGTTTTAGACCCCGGAGCGAGCAGTACTTC,CASSFRPRSEQYF
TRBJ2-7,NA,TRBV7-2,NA,TGTGCCAGCAGCTTGGGGGTAGGGCGCGAGCAGTACTTC,CASSLGVGREQYF
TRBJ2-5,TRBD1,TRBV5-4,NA,TGTGCCAGCAGCCCGGGACAGCTCCAAGAGACCCAGTACTTC,CASSPGQLQETQYF
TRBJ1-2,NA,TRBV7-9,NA,TGTGCCAGCAGCCGAAATACTGTTTGGGGGGACAAAGGATATGGCTACACCTTC,CASSRNTVWGDKGYGYTF